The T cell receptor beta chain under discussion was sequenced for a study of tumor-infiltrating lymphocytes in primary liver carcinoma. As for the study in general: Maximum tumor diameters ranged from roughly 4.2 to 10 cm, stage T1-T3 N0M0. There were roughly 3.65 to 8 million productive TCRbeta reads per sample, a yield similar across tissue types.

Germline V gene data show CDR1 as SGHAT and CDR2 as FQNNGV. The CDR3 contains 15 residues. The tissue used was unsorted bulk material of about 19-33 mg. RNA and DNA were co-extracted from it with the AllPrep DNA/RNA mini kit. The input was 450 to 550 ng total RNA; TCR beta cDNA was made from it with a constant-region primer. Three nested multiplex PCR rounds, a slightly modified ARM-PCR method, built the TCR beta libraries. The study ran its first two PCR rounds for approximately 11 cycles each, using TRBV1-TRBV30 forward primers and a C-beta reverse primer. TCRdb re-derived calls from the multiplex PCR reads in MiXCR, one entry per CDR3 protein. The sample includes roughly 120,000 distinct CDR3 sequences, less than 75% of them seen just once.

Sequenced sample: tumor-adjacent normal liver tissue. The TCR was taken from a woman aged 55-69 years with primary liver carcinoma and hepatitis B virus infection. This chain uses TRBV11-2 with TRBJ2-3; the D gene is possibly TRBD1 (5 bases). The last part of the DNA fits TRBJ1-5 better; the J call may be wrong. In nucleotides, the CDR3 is TGTACCAACAGCTCGGGACTAGCGGGACCAGATACGCAGCATTTT. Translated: CTNSSGLAGPDTQHF.